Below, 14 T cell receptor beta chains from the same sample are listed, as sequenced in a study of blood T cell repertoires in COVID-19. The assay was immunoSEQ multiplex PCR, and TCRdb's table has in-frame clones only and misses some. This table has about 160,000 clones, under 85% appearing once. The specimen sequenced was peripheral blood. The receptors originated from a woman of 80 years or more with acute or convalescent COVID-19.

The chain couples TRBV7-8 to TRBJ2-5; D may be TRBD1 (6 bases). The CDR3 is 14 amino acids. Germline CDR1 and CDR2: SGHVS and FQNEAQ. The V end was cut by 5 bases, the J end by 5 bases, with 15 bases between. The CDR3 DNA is TGTGCCAGCAGCGAACAGGGCCAGGCGGAGACCCAGTACTTC. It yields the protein CASSEQGQAETQYF.

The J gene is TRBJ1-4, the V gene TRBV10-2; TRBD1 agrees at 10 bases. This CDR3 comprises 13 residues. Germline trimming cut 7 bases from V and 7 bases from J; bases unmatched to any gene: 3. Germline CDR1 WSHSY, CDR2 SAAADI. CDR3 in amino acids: CASKTGGSEKLFF. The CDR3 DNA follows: TGCGCCAGCAAGACAGGGGGCTCTGAAAAACTGTTTTTT.

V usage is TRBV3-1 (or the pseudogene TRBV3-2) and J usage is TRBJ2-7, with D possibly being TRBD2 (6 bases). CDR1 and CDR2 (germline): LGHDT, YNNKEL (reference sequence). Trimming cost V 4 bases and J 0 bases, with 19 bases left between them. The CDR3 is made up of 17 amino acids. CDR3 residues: CASSLPAGTDASYEQYF. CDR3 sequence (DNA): TGTGCCAGCAGCCTTCCCGCGGGGACCGACGCCTCCTACGAGCAGTACTTC.

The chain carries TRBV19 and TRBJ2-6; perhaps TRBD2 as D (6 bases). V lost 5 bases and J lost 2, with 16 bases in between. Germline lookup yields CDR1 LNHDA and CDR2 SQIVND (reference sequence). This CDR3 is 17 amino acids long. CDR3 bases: TGTGCCAGTAGTTCCCGACACGGGGGAGCTGGGGCCAACGTCCTGACTTTC. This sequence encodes CASSSRHGGAGANVLTF. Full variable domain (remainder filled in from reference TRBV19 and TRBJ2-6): DGGITQSPKYLFRKEGQNVTLSCEQNLNHDAMYWYRQDPGQGLRLIYYSQIVNDFQKGDIAEGYSVSREKKESFPLTVTSAQKNPTAFYLCASSSRHGGAGANVLTFGAGSRLTVL.

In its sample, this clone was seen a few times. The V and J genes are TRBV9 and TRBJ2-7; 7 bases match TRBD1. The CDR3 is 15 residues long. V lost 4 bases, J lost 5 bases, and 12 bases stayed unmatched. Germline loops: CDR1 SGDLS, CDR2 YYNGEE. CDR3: CASSSEAGGIDEQYF. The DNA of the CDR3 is TGTGCCAGCAGCTCAGAGGCAGGGGGAATCGACGAGCAGTACTTC. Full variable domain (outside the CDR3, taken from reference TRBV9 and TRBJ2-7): DSGVTQTPKHLITATGQRVTLRCSPRSGDLSVYWYQQSLDQGLQFLIQYYNGEERAKGNILERFSAQQFPDLHSELNLSSLELGDSALYFCASSSEAGGIDEQYFGPGTRLTVT.

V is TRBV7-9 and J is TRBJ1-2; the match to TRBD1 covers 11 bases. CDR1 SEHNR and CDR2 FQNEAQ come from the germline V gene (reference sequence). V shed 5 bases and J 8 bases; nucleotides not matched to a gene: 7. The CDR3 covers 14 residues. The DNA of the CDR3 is TGTGCCAGCAGCCTGGGACAGGGGGGGGACGGCTACACCTTC. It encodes CASSLGQGGDGYTF.

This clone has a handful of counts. CDR3 DNA sequence: TGTGCCAGCAGCTTGGGAGGACTAGCGGGGTCCTACAATGAGCAGTTCTTC. It is translated as CASSLGGLAGSYNEQFF. This chain connects TRBV7-9 to TRBJ2-1, with 12 bases matching TRBD2. The germline V gene has CDR1 SEHNR and CDR2 FQNEAQ (reference sequence). J was trimmed by 1 base and V by 3 bases; bases with no gene match: 4. This CDR3 spans 17 amino acids.

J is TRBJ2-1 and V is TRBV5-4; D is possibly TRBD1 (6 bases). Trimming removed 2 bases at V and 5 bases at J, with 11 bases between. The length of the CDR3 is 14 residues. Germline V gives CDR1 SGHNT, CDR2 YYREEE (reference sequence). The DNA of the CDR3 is TGTGCCAGCAGCTTAAAACAGGGCAACAATGAGCAGTTCTTC. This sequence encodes CASSLKQGNNEQFF.

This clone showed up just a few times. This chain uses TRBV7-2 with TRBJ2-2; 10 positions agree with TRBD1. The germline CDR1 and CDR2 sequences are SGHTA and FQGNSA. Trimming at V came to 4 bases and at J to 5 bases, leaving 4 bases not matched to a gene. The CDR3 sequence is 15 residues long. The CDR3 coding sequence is TGTGCCAGCAGCTCGGGACAGGGGACGACCGGGGAGCTGTTTTTT. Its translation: CASSSGQGTTGELFF.

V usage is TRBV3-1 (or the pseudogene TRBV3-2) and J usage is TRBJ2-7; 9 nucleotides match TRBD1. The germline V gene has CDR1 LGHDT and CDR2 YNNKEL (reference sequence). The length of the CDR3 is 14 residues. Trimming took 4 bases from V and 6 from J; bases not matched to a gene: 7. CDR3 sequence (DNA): TGTGCCAGCAGCCGCGGGACAGGGAGGTTCGAGCAGTACTTC. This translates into CASSRGTGRFEQYF.

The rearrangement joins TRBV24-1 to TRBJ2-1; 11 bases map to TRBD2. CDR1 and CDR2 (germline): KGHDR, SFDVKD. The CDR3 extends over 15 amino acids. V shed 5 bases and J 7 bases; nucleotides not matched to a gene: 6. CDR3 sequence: CATSAVAGGQNEQFF. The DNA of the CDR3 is TGTGCCACCAGTGCGGTAGCGGGGGGGCAAAATGAGCAGTTCTTC.

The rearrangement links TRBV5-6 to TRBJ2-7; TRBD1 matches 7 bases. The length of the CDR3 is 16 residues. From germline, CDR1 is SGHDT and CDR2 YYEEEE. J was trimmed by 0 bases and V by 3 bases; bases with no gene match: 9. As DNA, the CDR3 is TGTGCCAGCAGCTCGGAGACAGGGTCCCTCTCCTACGAGCAGTACTTC. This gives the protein CASSSETGSLSYEQYF.

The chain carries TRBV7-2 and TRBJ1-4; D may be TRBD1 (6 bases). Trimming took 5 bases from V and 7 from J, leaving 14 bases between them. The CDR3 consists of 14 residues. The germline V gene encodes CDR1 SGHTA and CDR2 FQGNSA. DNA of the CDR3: TGTGCCAGCAGCCTCCAACAGGGTGGTGAAAAACTGTTTTTT. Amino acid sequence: CASSLQQGGEKLFF.

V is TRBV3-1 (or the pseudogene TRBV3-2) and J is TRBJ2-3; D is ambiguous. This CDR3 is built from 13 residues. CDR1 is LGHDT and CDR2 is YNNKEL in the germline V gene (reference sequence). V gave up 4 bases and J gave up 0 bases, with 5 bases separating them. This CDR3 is CASSPSSTDTQYF. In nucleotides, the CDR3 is TGTGCCAGCAGCCCCTCTAGCACAGATACGCAGTATTTT.